The next 25 T cell receptor beta chains were all read from a single sample in a study of cytomegalovirus exposure and HLA in healthy donors. Amplification used 60 Vbeta primers and 13 Jbeta primers. Here immunoSEQ multiplex PCR was the method, and the copy in TCRdb shows in-frame clones only, minus some. The sample gives some 160,000 clones, roughly 80% of which show up once; around 9.1% is in the top ten. Source material: PBMCs. All receptors derive from a male donor in good health and CMV-seropositive.

V is TRBV19 and J is TRBJ2-3; weak D call: TRBD2 (5 bases). CDR1 LNHDA and CDR2 SQIVND come from the germline V gene (reference sequence). This CDR3 comprises 14 residues. Trimming cost V 6 bases and J 1 base, with 11 bases left between them. CDR3: CASRLDWGTDTQYF. CDR3 nucleotide sequence: TGTGCCAGTAGGCTGGACTGGGGCACAGATACGCAGTATTTT.

The gene calls are TRBV19 and TRBJ1-5; tentatively, D is TRBD1 (6 bases). Germline V gene data show CDR1 as LNHDA and CDR2 as SQIVND (reference sequence). V was pared by 6 bases and J by 6 bases, with 9 bases between. The CDR3 is made up of 12 amino acids. In DNA form, the CDR3 reads TGTGCCAGTAGCATACAGGGTCAGCCCCAGCATTTT. Protein: CASSIQGQPQHF.

The chain combines TRBV28 with TRBJ2-7; TRBD2 agrees at 9 bases. The V segment lost 6 bases and the J segment 3 bases; nucleotides outside the gene matches: 9. CDR3 size: 15 residues. From germline, CDR1 is MDHEN and CDR2 SYDVKM. The CDR3 DNA reads as TGTGCCAGCAGGCCTGTGGCTAGCGGGGACTACGAGCAGTACTTC. Its translation is CASRPVASGDYEQYF.

CDR3 in DNA: TGTGCCAGCAGCTTAGACGGGGGGAACACTGAAGCTTTCTTT. Translating it yields CASSLDGGNTEAFF. V is TRBV11-3 and J is TRBJ1-1, with D perhaps TRBD1 (5 bases). Trimming left V 0 bases short and J 1 base short, with 6 bases between. The CDR3 runs to 14 residues. Per the germline V gene, CDR1 is SGHNT and CDR2 is YENEEA.

The V call is TRBV28, the J call TRBJ1-2; 10 positions agree with TRBD1. Germline assignment: CDR1 MDHEN and CDR2 SYDVKM. This CDR3 is 13 amino acids long. With V trimmed by 7 bases and J by 5 bases, 4 bases remained unmatched. The CDR3 DNA is TGTGCCAGCACCGTGGGACAGGGGTATGGCTACACCTTC. Translating gives CASTVGQGYGYTF.

The chain recombines TRBV5-4 with TRBJ2-1; D may be TRBD2 (6 bases). Germline V lookup: CDR1 SGHNT, CDR2 YYREEE (reference sequence). Trimming took off 4 bases at V and 3 bases at J, with 20 bases between the two ends. The CDR3 extends over 17 amino acids. The chain's CDR3 is CASSPGGVGALYNEQFF. Written as DNA, the CDR3 is TGTGCCAGCAGCCCCGGAGGGGTGGGAGCCCTCTACAATGAGCAGTTCTTC. Full variable domain (rest looked up from reference TRBV5-4 and TRBJ2-1): ETGVTQSPTHLIKTRGQQVTLRCSSQSGHNTVSWYQQALGQGPQFIFQYYREEENGRGNFPPRFSGLQFPNYSSELNVNALELDDSALYLCASSPGGVGALYNEQFFGPGTRLTVL.

The chain employs TRBV21-1 and TRBJ2-5; whether TRBD2, the table's D call, matches the DNA was not checked. TRBV21-1 is a recognized pseudogene. The CDR3 consists of 18 residues. CDR3 protein: CASNPPPLAGVLRGTQYF. The CDR3 DNA sequence: TGTGCCAGCAACCCCCCCCCGCTAGCGGGGGTCCTGCGAGGGACCCAGTACTTC.

The CDR3 DNA follows: TGTGCCAGCACGGCCAGACAAAAAACCTACGAGCAGTACTTC. Amino acids: CASTARQKTYEQYF. The chain employs TRBV2 and TRBJ2-7; D ambiguous. The CDR3 contains 14 residues. V was cut by 7 bases and J by 2 bases, with 15 bases left in between. Germline loops: CDR1 SNHLY, CDR2 FYNNEI.

This clone was picked up a small number of times. The chain recombines TRBV5-4 with TRBJ2-1; TRBD1 matches at 11 bases. Germline values: CDR1 SGHNT, CDR2 YYREEE (reference sequence). The CDR3 has 15 residues. The V segment lost 4 bases and the J segment 10 bases; nucleotides outside the gene matches: 10. This CDR3 is CASSPGTGGLREQFF. In DNA form, the CDR3 reads TGTGCCAGCAGCCCCGGGACAGGGGGATTGAGGGAGCAGTTCTTC.

The chain is built from TRBV27 and TRBJ1-5; 10 positions agree with TRBD1. The CDR3 has 14 residues. CDR1 and CDR2 (germline): MNHEY, SMNVEV (reference sequence). The junction had 7 bases not matched to a gene; V was cut back by 5 bases and J by 9 bases. The CDR3 region has the DNA TGTGCCAGCAGTAGAGGGACAGGGGTAGTGCCCCAGCATTTT. It encodes CASSRGTGVVPQHF.

This chain uses TRBV4-1 with TRBJ1-6; D perhaps matches TRBD1 (5 bases). CDR1 is MGHRA, CDR2 YSYEKL, per germline. The CDR3 is 16 amino acids. V lost 3 bases, J lost 6 bases, and 15 bases lay in between. CDR3 coding DNA: TGCGCCAGCAGCCAGCCGCGGGACGGCTCTAATTCACCCCTCCACTTT. It translates to CASSQPRDGSNSPLHF.

As DNA, the CDR3 is TGTGCCAGCAGTGAACAGGGGCTCTATGGCTACACCTTC. Its translation: CASSEQGLYGYTF. The chain links TRBV25-1 to TRBJ1-2, with TRBD1 as a possible D gene (6 bases). This CDR3 has 13 residues. Trimming pared 2 bases from V and 4 bases from J, leaving 8 bases between. CDR1 MGHDK and CDR2 SYGVNS come from the germline V gene.

The genes are TRBV10-3 and TRBJ2-3; 11 bases match TRBD2. Germline CDR1 and CDR2: ENHRY and SYGVKD. With V trimmed by 4 bases and J by 2 bases, 8 bases remained unmatched. The CDR3 extends over 17 amino acids. The CDR3 spells CAISGVGLAGHTDTQYF. The CDR3 nucleotides are TGTGCCATCAGTGGGGTCGGACTAGCGGGCCACACAGATACGCAGTATTTT.

A few counts support this clone. The V call is TRBV7-2, the J call TRBJ1-1; tentatively, D is TRBD1 (5 bases). CDR3 size: 14 residues. The germline V and J ends were trimmed by 7 bases and 4 bases, with 16 bases remaining between them. Germline CDR1 SGHTA, CDR2 FQGNSA. CDR3 residues: CASTTMVGGTEAFF. The DNA of the CDR3 is TGTGCCAGCACCACAATGGTGGGGGGCACTGAAGCTTTCTTT. Variable domain in full (rest from reference TRBV7-2 and TRBJ1-1): GAGVSQSPSNKVTEKGKDVELRCDPISGHTALYWYRQSLGQGLEFLIYFQGNSAPDKSGLPSDRFSAERTGGSVSTLTIQRTQQEDSAVYLCASTTMVGGTEAFFGQGTRLTVV.

This clone turned up a few times. This chain links TRBV6-1 with TRBJ1-2; a possible D gene is TRBD1 (6 bases). Between the trimmed V and J ends, which lost 4 bases and 1 base, there was a span of 7 bases. Germline CDR1 MNHNS, CDR2 SASEGT. The CDR3 sequence is 13 residues long. In nucleotides, the CDR3 is TGTGCCAGCAGTGTGGGACATAACTATGGCTACACCTTC. It codes for CASSVGHNYGYTF.

This chain joins TRBV19 and TRBJ2-7; 7 bases match TRBD1. The CDR3 runs to 14 residues. The V and J ends lost 6 bases and 0 bases, in that order; junction bases with no gene match: 5. CDR1 is LNHDA, CDR2 SQIVND, per germline (reference sequence). CDR3 protein: CASSNRGSSYEQYF. The CDR3 nucleotides read TGTGCCAGTAGCAACAGGGGAAGCTCCTACGAGCAGTACTTC.

The chain recombines TRBV28 with TRBJ1-2, with D perhaps TRBD1 (5 bases). V lost 2 bases and J lost 4, with 14 bases in between. Germline values: CDR1 MDHEN, CDR2 SYDVKM. The CDR3 loop spans 15 amino acids. The CDR3 sequence is CASSLTGRATYGYTF. In nucleotides, the CDR3 is TGTGCCAGCAGTTTAACGGGCAGGGCGACCTATGGCTACACCTTC.

The chain uses TRBV28 and TRBJ1-5; 8 positions agree with TRBD1. V was pared by 2 bases and J by 6 bases, with 6 bases of the junction left unmatched. Germline CDR1 is MDHEN and CDR2 is SYDVKM. This CDR3 region has 15 residues. For the CDR3, the DNA is TGTGCCAGCAGTTTACTGGACAGGGTAATTCAGCCCCAGCATTTT. Translating gives CASSLLDRVIQPQHF.

The genes are TRBV28 and TRBJ2-7, with 11 positions matching TRBD2. Germline V CDR1 and CDR2: MDHEN, SYDVKM. V lost 3 bases, J lost 2 bases, and 6 bases stayed unmatched. The CDR3 sequence is 16 residues long. CDR3 protein: CASSLSGTSGTYEQYF. CDR3 bases: TGTGCCAGCAGTTTGTCCGGGACTAGCGGTACCTACGAGCAGTACTTC.

V is TRBV28 and J is TRBJ2-3; TRBD2 is a possible D gene (6 bases). This CDR3 is built from 14 residues. Between the trimmed V and J ends, which lost 6 bases and 2 bases, there was a span of 12 bases. Germline V gives CDR1 MDHEN, CDR2 SYDVKM. The CDR3 nucleotides are TGTGCCAGCAGCTCTAGCGCGACCACAGATACGCAGTATTTT. Translated, it gives CASSSSATTDTQYF.

The CDR3 nucleotides are TGTGCCAGCAGTATCAGGATTGGCACTGAAGCTTTCTTT. As protein: CASSIRIGTEAFF. This chain uses TRBV27 with TRBJ1-1, with D unclear. Trimming left V 5 bases short and J 4 bases short, with 11 bases between. CDR1 is MNHEY, CDR2 SMNVEV, per germline (reference sequence). This CDR3 has 13 residues.

The gene calls are TRBV5-6 and TRBJ2-7; D call uncertain. The V gene lost 1 base and the J gene lost 0 bases, with 17 bases spanning the gap. Germline CDR1 is SGHDT and CDR2 is YYEEEE. The CDR3 covers 17 residues. In DNA form, the CDR3 reads TGTGCCAGCAGCTTGTACTCTACCCACTTAAGCTCCTACGAGCAGTACTTC. Protein: CASSLYSTHLSSYEQYF.

J is TRBJ1-4 and V is TRBV5-1; the match to TRBD1 covers 8 bases. V trimming: 2 bases; J trimming: 0 bases; junction bases outside the gene matches: 3. Germline V gene data show CDR1 as SGHRS and CDR2 as YFSETQ. The CDR3 has 16 residues. The CDR3 coding sequence is TGCGCCAGCAGCTTAGGACAGGGAGCAACTAATGAAAAACTGTTTTTT. This encodes CASSLGQGATNEKLFF.

The CDR3 protein is CASSTHPGITNEKLFF. As DNA, the CDR3 is TGTGCCAGTAGTACTCACCCAGGGATAACTAATGAAAAACTGTTTTTT. The genes are TRBV19 and TRBJ1-4, with D possibly TRBD1 on 5 matching bases. Trimming cost V 4 bases and J 1 base, with 13 bases left between them. The CDR3 is 16 residues long. Per germline, CDR1 LNHDA and CDR2 SQIVND (reference sequence).

The chain joins TRBV11-2 to TRBJ1-2; 9 bases fit TRBD1. Germline V gene data show CDR1 as SGHAT and CDR2 as FQNNGV. The CDR3 totals 14 residues. J lost 3 bases, V lost 5 bases, and 4 bases had no gene match. In nucleotides, the CDR3 is TGTGCCAGCAGCCCTACAGGGGGCCACTATGGCTACACCTTC. It yields the protein CASSPTGGHYGYTF.